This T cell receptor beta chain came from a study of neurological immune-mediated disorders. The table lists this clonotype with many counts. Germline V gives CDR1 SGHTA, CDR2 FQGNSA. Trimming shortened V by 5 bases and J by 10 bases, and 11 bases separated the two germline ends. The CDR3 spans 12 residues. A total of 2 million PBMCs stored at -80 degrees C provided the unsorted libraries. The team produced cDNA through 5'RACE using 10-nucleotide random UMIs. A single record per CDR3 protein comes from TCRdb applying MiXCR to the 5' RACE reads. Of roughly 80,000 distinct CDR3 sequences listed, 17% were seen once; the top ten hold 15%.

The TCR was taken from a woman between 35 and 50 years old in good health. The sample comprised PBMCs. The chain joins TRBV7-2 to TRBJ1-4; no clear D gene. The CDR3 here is CASSPDRGKLFF. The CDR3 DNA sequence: TGTGCCAGCAGCCCCGACCGGGGAAAACTGTTTTTT.